A single sample gave rise to the 10 T cell receptor beta chains below, sequenced in a study of vaccination and CD4 T cells after COVID-19. Cultured CD4+ T-cell DNA underwent Oncomine TCR Beta short-read sequencing. TCRdb ran MiXCR on the PCR reads and lists one entry per CDR3 protein. The profile shows roughly 22,000 distinct CDR3 sequences, approximately 30% of them singletons. These receptors' antigens are unknown. Treatment defined: roughly 11-day PBMC culture with coronavirus spike peptide pools or control peptides (ViraFEST assay). Sequencing was carried out using cultured CD4+ T cells from blood. These receptors were collected from a human donor with COVID-19.

In its sample, this clonotype was seen a few times. The J gene is TRBJ2-5, the V gene TRBV30; weak D call: TRBD2 (6 bases). The ends were cut back, 6 bases at V and 5 bases at J, with 19 bases in the middle. Germline V gene lookup returns CDR1 GTSNPN and CDR2 SVGIG (reference sequence). The CDR3 loop spans 14 amino acids. The chain's CDR3 is CACARGIGEETQYF. The CDR3 region has the DNA TGTGCCTGTGCTCGGGGGATCGGGGAGGAGACCCAGTACTTC.

This clonotype showed up just a few times. CDR3 residues: CATSGSAGTGELFF. The CDR3 coding sequence is TGTGCCACCAGTGGGTCGGCCGGCACCGGGGAGCTGTTTTTT. J is TRBJ2-2 and V is TRBV24-1; D ambiguous. Trimming left V 5 bases short and J 4 bases short, with 10 bases between. Germline CDR1 reads KGHDR; CDR2 reads SFDVKD. This CDR3 comprises 14 residues.

This clonotype was seen only a few times. V usage is TRBV16 and J usage is TRBJ2-2; D ambiguous. Germline V gene data show CDR1 as KGHSY and CDR2 as FQNENV. Trimming took 3 bases from V and 0 from J, leaving 5 bases between them. CDR3 length equals 14 residues. The CDR3 reads CASSHKANTGELFF. The CDR3 DNA sequence: TGTGCCAGCAGCCATAAAGCGAACACCGGGGAGCTGTTTTTT.

This clonotype was detected only a few times. This chain connects TRBV2 to TRBJ2-2; D is uncertain. CDR3 size: 14 residues. CDR1 is SNHLY, CDR2 FYNNEI, per germline. Between the trimmed V and J ends, which lost 6 bases and 3 bases, there was a span of 11 bases. CDR3 nucleotide sequence: TGTGCCAGCAGGCCTACACGGGACACCGGGGAGCTGTTTTTT. Residues: CASRPTRDTGELFF.

The rearrangement links TRBV29-1 to TRBJ1-1, with D unclear. Trimming took off 6 bases at V and 0 bases at J, with 11 bases between the two ends. This CDR3 contains 13 residues. Per germline, CDR1 SQVTM and CDR2 ANQGSEA. The CDR3 is CSVAVLMNTEAFF. The CDR3 region has the DNA TGCAGCGTAGCAGTACTAATGAACACTGAAGCTTTCTTT.

The rearrangement uses TRBV28 and TRBJ1-2; a possible D gene is TRBD1 (5 bases). Germline CDR1 is MDHEN and CDR2 is SYDVKM. The CDR3 has 14 residues. The V end lost 7 bases, the J end lost 5 bases, and 17 bases lay between the germline ends. The CDR3 is CASNGETAAYGYTF. As DNA, the CDR3 is TGTGCCAGCAACGGTGAGACAGCGGCTTATGGCTACACCTTC.

The chain recombines TRBV6-2 or TRBV6-3 with TRBJ2-1; D unresolved. The germline V and J ends were trimmed by 1 base and 0 bases, with 7 bases remaining between them. The CDR3 contains 15 residues. Germline values: CDR1 MNHEY, CDR2 SVGEGT. The DNA for the CDR3 is TGTGCCAGCAGTTACTACTCGAGCTCCTACAATGAGCAGTTCTTC. This gives the protein CASSYYSSSYNEQFF.

The rearrangement links TRBV5-5 to TRBJ1-1, with no clear D. V lost 4 bases and J lost 0, with 10 bases in between. Looked up from germline, CDR1 is SGHKS and CDR2 is YYEKEE (reference sequence). The CDR3 has 14 amino acids. The CDR3 loop is CASSLGRLNTEAFF. In DNA form, the CDR3 reads TGTGCCAGCAGCCTGGGGAGGTTGAACACTGAAGCTTTCTTT.

The chain employs TRBV4-1 and TRBJ2-1, with D possibly TRBD1 on 6 matching bases. The CDR3 spans 15 residues. Germline CDR1 MGHRA, CDR2 YSYEKL. Between the trimmed V and J ends, which lost 3 bases and 7 bases, there was a span of 16 bases. CDR3 sequence (DNA): TGCGCCAGCAGCCATGAGGGTACAGGGTTGAATGAGCAGTTCTTC. Its protein is CASSHEGTGLNEQFF.

This clonotype was counted only a few times. The chain joins TRBV2 to TRBJ1-5; 7 positions agree with TRBD1. From germline, CDR1 is SNHLY and CDR2 FYNNEI. V was pared by 6 bases and J by 7 bases, with 12 bases of the junction left unmatched. The CDR3 spans 15 residues. As DNA, the CDR3 is TGTGCCAGCAGGGATTTGACAGGGAGGGTCCAGCCCCAGCATTTT. Residues: CASRDLTGRVQPQHF.